The present entry profiles one T cell receptor beta chain with its context. Its antigen is not identified. The protocol was immunoSEQ multiplex PCR, while the TCRdb copy is restricted to in-frame clones and leaves out a portion. There are a few hundred thousand clones in the sample; 80% to 95% occur only once, and 10% to 15% lies in the top ten. The sample belongs to a study of Ad26.COV2.S vaccination and SARS-CoV-2 variants. The study, taken as a whole, reports: In TCR breadth and depth analyses, total T cell responses may have been underestimated. Spike-specific TCR breadth was greater after Ad26.COV2.S than placebo.

Regarding treatment: 15 to 20 received Ad26.COV2.S at low or high dose, single or two shots; about 5 received placebo; per-sample allocation not given. After the first vaccine or placebo injection, samples were drawn on day 63. The receptor comes from a person between 18 and 65 years old who received the Ad26.COV2.S COVID-19 vaccine or a placebo. Sample: peripheral blood, taken in a trial of Ad26.COV2.S vaccine versus placebo.

Here the CDR3 reads CASSLFGLQETQYF. CDR3 in DNA: TGCGCCAGCAGCTTGTTCGGCCTCCAAGAGACCCAGTACTTC. The chain has TRBV5-1 and TRBJ2-5; D is undetermined. CDR3 length equals 14 residues. V lost 1 base and J 1 base, leaving 8 bases between the germline ends. Germline V gene lookup returns CDR1 SGHRS and CDR2 YFSETQ.